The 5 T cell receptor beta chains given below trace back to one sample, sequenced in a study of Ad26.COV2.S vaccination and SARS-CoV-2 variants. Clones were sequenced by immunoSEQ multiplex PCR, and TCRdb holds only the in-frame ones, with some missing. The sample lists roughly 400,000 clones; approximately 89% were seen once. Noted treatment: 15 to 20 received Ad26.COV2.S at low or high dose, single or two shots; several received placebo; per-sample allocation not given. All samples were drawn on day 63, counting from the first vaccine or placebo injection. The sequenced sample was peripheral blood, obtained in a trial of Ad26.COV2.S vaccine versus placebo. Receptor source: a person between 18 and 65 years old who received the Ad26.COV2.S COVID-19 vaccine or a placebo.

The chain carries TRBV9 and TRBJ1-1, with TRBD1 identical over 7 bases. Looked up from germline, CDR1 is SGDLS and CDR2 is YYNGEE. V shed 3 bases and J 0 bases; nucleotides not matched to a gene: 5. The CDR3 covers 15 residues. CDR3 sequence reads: CASSGGGGMNTEAFF. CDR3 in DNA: TGTGCCAGCAGCGGAGGGGGCGGAATGAACACTGAAGCTTTCTTT.

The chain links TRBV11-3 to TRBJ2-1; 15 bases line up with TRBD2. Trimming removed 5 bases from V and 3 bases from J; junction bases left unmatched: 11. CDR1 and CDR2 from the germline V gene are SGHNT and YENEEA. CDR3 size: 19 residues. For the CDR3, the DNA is TGTGCCAGCAGCCCACGAAAAGGGACTAGCGGGAGGTTCTACAATGAGCAGTTCTTC. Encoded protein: CASSPRKGTSGRFYNEQFF.

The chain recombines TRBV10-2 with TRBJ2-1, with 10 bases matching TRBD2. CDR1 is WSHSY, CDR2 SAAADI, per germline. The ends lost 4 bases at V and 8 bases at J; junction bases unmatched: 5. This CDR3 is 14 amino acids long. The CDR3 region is CASSATSGNYEQFF. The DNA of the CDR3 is TGCGCCAGCAGTGCCACTAGCGGGAATTATGAGCAGTTCTTC.

This chain's CDR3 is CAWNPIALSRELFF. The CDR3 DNA follows: TGTGCCTGGAACCCGATCGCGCTTTCCCGGGAGCTGTTTTTT. V usage is TRBV30 and J usage is TRBJ2-2; D call uncertain. CDR1 is GTSNPN and CDR2 is SVGIG in the germline V gene (reference sequence). The CDR3 has 14 residues. Trimming took 4 bases from V and 9 from J, leaving 18 bases between them.

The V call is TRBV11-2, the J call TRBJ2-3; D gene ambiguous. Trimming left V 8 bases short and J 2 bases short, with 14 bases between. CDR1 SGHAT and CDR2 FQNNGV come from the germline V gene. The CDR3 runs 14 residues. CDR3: CASARPSLTDTQYF. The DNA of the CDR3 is TGTGCCAGCGCACGTCCGTCCCTCACAGATACGCAGTATTTT.